This record covers a single TCR beta chain. This clone was found once. Its cognate antigen has yet to be identified. No qualities accompany the bases; no much larger clone lies one base away. The sample comes from a study of blood T cell repertoires in COVID-19 (TCRdb year 2020). Context from the whole study: Samples from collaborators originated in the United States, Italy and Spain and spanned both the acute and convalescent phases of COVID-19. The material from the prospective study consisted of cDNA or gDNA derived from T cells, B-cell-depleted T cells, or PBMCs. The dataset comprised deeply sampled blood TCRbeta repertoires from subjects exposed to, actively infected with, or recovered from COVID-19. A freely available public database, intended as a resource for researchers studying the immune response to SARS-CoV-2, is where the repertoires were released. Samples were obtained from the ongoing ImmuneRACE study (first 160 participants) and from 1,200 or so subjects provided by 6 global collaborators. Sample metadata almost always included a de-identified subject ID, COVID-19 status, age in years and sex. HLA class I and class II types, where available, came from metadata supplied by the sample provider rather than from assay-based typing. Beyond this particular receptor, the publication reports: The quantity of clinical and demographic metadata differed by source and by participant and was supplied without curation.

Another Seattle source contributed samples from volunteer blood donors who had recovered from COVID-19. Whole blood was collected in K2EDTA tubes by collaborating institutions according to the institutions' own protocols. Collaborator samples were shipped for TCRbeta analysis as frozen whole blood, isolated PBMCs, or DNA extracted from either sample type. The germline V gene (reference sequence) supplies CDR1 MNHEY and CDR2 SMNVEV. Including the terminal cysteine and phenylalanine, the CDR3 comprises 15 residues. The read is trimmed to its CDR3 DNA, 45 bases read in frame from base 1. Relative to germline, V is 8 bases shorter and J is 0 bases shorter, with 16 bases between their ends. The immunoSEQ Assay, a bias-controlled multiplex PCR, was used to amplify TCRbeta CDR3 regions from genomic DNA. The original methods were these. The number of nucleated cells in each sample was estimated from the amplification of reference gene primers within the assay. Sequence reads were collapsed and filtered to measure the absolute abundance of every unique TCRbeta CDR3 rearrangement. Productive Simpson clonality was computed per sample as the square root of Simpson's diversity index over productive rearrangements. As stored in TCRdb, this immuneACCESS dataset retains in-frame rearrangements with V and J assigned. A fraction of the clones does not appear; measured against another copy, unresolved V genes explain less than half of the discrepancy, and the remainder lacks a known reason. V, J and clone size were drawn from that table, and D and trimming were deduced from the DNA. A total of more than 300,000 clones appear in this sample, 91% of them only once. The top ten clonotypes cover around 3.3% of the sample.

Source material: peripheral blood. This TCR was recovered from a woman aged 18-29 years who had recovered from COVID-19. The sequence links TRBV27 to TRBJ1-2; no D gene is confidently identified. The CDR3 in this case is CASGWLTGANYGYTF. The bases read TGTGCCAGCGGCTGGCTTACGGGAGCTAACTATGGCTACACCTTC.